Listed here are 2 T cell receptor beta chains from one sample, sequenced in a study of blood T cell repertoires in COVID-19. TCRdb's copy holds only in-frame clones and misses some; the assay was immunoSEQ multiplex PCR. The table records 300,000 to 400,000 clones, roughly 87% of them present only once. Material: peripheral blood. The source of these receptors is a man aged 30 to 39 with COVID-19, enrolled during active disease.

This sequence joins TRBV5-6 and TRBJ1-1, with TRBD1 identical over 7 bases. The CDR3 is 13 residues long. V trimming: 4 bases; J trimming: 1 base; junction bases outside the gene matches: 1. CDR1 and CDR2 from the germline V gene are SGHDT and YYEEEE. The CDR3 loop is CASSRTGNTEAFF. The CDR3 bases are TGTGCCAGCAGCCGGACAGGGAACACTGAAGCTTTCTTT.

The chain carries TRBV6-5 and TRBJ2-7; 11 bases align to TRBD1. Germline values: CDR1 MNHEY, CDR2 SVGAGI. J was trimmed by 3 bases and V by 4 bases; bases with no gene match: 8. The CDR3 totals 16 residues. CDR3 coding DNA: TGTGCCAGCAGTTGGGACAGGGGGAAGGCTCACTACGAGCAGTACTTC. Its protein product is CASSWDRGKAHYEQYF.